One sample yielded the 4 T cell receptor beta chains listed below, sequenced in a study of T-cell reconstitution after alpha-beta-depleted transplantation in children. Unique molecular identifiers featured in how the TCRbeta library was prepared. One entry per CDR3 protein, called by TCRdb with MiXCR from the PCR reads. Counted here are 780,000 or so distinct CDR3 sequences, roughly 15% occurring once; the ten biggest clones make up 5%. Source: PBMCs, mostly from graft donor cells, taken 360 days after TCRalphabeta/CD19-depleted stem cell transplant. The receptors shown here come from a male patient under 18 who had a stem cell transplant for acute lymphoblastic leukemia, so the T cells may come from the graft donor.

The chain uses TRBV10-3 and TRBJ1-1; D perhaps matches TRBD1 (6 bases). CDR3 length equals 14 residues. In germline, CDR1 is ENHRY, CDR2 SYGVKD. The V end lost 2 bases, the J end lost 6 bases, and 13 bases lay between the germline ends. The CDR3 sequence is CAISETQGKPEAFF. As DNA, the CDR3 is TGTGCCATCAGTGAGACGCAGGGGAAGCCTGAAGCTTTCTTT.

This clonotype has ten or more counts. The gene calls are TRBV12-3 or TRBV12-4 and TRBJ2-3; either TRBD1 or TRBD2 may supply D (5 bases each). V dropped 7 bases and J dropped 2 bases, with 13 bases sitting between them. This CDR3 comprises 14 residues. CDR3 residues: CASTLLGDTDTQYF. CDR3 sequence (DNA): TGTGCCAGCACCCTCCTGGGGGACACAGATACGCAGTATTTT.

The CDR3 DNA is TGTGCCACCAGTGATTCTGGCAGGGGGCGAGATACGCAGTATTTT. Its translation: CATSDSGRGRDTQYF. The gene calls are TRBV24-1 and TRBJ2-3; 8 nucleotides line up with TRBD1. Germline lookup yields CDR1 KGHDR and CDR2 SFDVKD. Germline trimming cut 2 bases from V and 5 bases from J; bases unmatched to any gene: 5. CDR3 length: 15 residues.

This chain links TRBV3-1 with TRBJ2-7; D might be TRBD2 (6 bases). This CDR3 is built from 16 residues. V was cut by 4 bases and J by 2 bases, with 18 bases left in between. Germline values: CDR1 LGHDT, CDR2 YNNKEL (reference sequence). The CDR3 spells CASSPPRGILPYEQYF. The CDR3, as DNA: TGTGCCAGCAGCCCCCCACGGGGGATCCTCCCCTACGAGCAGTACTTC.